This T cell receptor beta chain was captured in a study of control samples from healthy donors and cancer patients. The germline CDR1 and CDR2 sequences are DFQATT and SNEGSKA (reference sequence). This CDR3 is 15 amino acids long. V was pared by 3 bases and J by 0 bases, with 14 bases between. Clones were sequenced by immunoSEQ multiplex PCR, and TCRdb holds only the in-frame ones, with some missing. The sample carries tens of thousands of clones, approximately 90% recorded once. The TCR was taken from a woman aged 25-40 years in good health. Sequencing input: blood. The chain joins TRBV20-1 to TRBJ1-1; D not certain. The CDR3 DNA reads TGCAGTGCTAGTACGAAATTGGGATTGAACACTGAAGCTTTCTTT. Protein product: CSASTKLGLNTEAFF.